Here is one T cell receptor (beta chain) with its context. Unmatched junction bases numbered 6, after V lost 6 bases and J lost 2 bases. The germline V gene has CDR1 MNHNY and CDR2 SVGAGI (reference sequence). CDR3 length: 16 residues. The sample comes from a study of shared clonotypes between healthy human individuals. Method: immunoSEQ multiplex PCR; TCRdb's copy keeps in-frame clones and lacks some. This sample yields about 2.4 million clones, of which 93% are seen a single time; approximately 0.37% belongs to the top ten. The sequencing sample was made of naive CD4+ T cells from PBMCs. Stated subset: CD45RA+ positively selected. This chain connects TRBV6-6 to TRBJ2-2; 10 bases line up with TRBD2. The TCR originated in a man between 18 and 35 years old in good health. Some clones in this sample may be carry-over from other donors' samples. The DNA of the CDR3 is TGTGCCAGCAGCCCAAGCGGGAGGGCTAACACCGGGGAGCTGTTTTTT. Translating it yields CASSPSGRANTGELFF.